The rows below give T cell receptor beta chains drawn from one sample of a study of cytomegalovirus exposure and HLA in healthy donors. This table comes from immunoSEQ multiplex PCR, and its TCRdb copy is limited to in-frame clones, with some not included. The data contain 200,000 to 250,000 clones, 75% to 85% of them singletons. Source material: PBMCs. These receptors were obtained from a woman aged 35 to 49 in good health and CMV-seronegative. Both conserved end residues are part of each CDR3. The order of the fields is CDR3 protein, CDR3 DNA, clone size, D gene, V gene, J gene. A D gene is named only where the DNA matches it firmly. Expanded clones are given a class, and other clones once, few, many or no size at all.

cdr3_aa: CASSLAGGSQPQHF
cdr3_nt: TGCGCCAGCAGCTTGGCCGGGGGATCTCAGCCCCAGCATTTT
clone_size: -
d_call: -
v_call: TRBV5-1
j_call: TRBJ1-5

cdr3_aa: CATSSGLAYEAFF
cdr3_nt: TGTGCCACCAGCAGTGGCTTGGCATATGAAGCTTTCTTT
clone_size: -
d_call: -
v_call: TRBV15
j_call: TRBJ1-1

cdr3_aa: CASSDPTGTDTQYF
cdr3_nt: TGTGCCAGCAGCGACCCGACAGGCACAGATACGCAGTATTTT
clone_size: -
d_call: -
v_call: TRBV9
j_call: TRBJ2-3

cdr3_aa: CAWSPATGPNEKLFF
cdr3_nt: TGTGCCTGGAGTCCGGCGACAGGGCCTAATGAAAAACTGTTTTTT
clone_size: once
d_call: TRBD1
v_call: TRBV30
j_call: TRBJ1-4

cdr3_aa: CASRGQVLGTEAFF
cdr3_nt: TGTGCCAGTAGAGGACAGGTCCTCGGCACTGAAGCTTTCTTT
clone_size: -
d_call: TRBD1
v_call: TRBV19
j_call: TRBJ1-1

cdr3_aa: CASSSGRSHQRSYEQYF
cdr3_nt: TGTGCCAGCAGCTCAGGGCGGTCCCATCAAAGAAGTTACGAGCAGTACTTC
clone_size: once
d_call: -
v_call: TRBV5-5
j_call: TRBJ2-7

cdr3_aa: CASSESGQAIYNEQFF
cdr3_nt: TGTGCCAGCAGCGAGAGCGGCCAGGCTATCTACAATGAGCAGTTCTTC
clone_size: -
d_call: -
v_call: TRBV9
j_call: TRBJ2-1

cdr3_aa: CASSPLATNEKLFF
cdr3_nt: TGTGCCAGTAGCCCACTTGCAACTAATGAAAAACTGTTTTTT
clone_size: -
d_call: -
v_call: TRBV19
j_call: TRBJ1-4

cdr3_aa: CASSIDSYEQYF
cdr3_nt: TGTGCCAGTAGTATAGACAGCTACGAGCAGTACTTC
clone_size: -
d_call: -
v_call: TRBV19
j_call: TRBJ2-7

cdr3_aa: CASSLISTSGSNHEQFF
cdr3_nt: TGTGCCAGCAGCTTAATCTCGACTAGCGGGAGTAACCATGAGCAGTTCTTC
clone_size: -
d_call: TRBD2
v_call: TRBV7-2
j_call: TRBJ2-1

cdr3_aa: CASTQTGGMETQYF
cdr3_nt: TGCGCCAGCACCCAGACAGGGGGTATGGAGACCCAGTACTTC
clone_size: -
d_call: TRBD1
v_call: TRBV5-1
j_call: TRBJ2-5